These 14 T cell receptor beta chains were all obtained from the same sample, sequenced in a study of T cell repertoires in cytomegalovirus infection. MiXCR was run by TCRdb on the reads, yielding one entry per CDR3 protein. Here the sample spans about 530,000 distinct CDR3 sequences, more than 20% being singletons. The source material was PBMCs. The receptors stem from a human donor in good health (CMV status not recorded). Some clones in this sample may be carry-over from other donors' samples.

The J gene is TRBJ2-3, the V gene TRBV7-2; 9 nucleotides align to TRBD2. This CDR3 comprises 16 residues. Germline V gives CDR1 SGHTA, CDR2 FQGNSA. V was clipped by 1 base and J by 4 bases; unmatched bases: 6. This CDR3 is CASSLEGGRASDTQYF. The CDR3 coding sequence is TGTGCCAGCAGCTTAGAGGGCGGGAGGGCTTCAGATACGCAGTATTTT.

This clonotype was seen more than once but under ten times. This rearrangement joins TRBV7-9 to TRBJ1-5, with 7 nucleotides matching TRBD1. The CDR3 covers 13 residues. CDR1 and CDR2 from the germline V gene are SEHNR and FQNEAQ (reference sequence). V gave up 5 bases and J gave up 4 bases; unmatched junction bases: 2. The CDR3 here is CASSPGQNQPQHF. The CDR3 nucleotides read TGTGCCAGCAGCCCGGGACAGAATCAGCCCCAGCATTTT.

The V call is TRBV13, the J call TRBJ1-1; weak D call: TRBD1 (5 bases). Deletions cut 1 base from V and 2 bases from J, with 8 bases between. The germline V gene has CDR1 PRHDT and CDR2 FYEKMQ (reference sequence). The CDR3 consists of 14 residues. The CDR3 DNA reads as TGTGCCAGCAGCTTAGAAGGGGAAAACACTGAAGCTTTCTTT. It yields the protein CASSLEGENTEAFF.

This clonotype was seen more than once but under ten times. This chain's CDR3 is CASISISAPQETQYF. The CDR3 DNA reads TGTGCCAGCATCTCGATTTCGGCCCCACAAGAGACCCAGTACTTC. The J gene is TRBJ2-5, the V gene TRBV28, with D unresolved. V lost 7 bases and J 2 bases, leaving 17 bases between the germline ends. CDR3 length: 15 amino acids. From germline, CDR1 is MDHEN and CDR2 SYDVKM.

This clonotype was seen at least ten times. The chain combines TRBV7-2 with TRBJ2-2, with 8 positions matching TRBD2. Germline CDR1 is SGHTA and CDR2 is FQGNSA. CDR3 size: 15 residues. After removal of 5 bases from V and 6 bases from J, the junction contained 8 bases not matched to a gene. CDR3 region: CASSASGSGAGELFF. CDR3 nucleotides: TGTGCCAGCAGCGCGAGCGGGAGTGGGGCCGGGGAGCTGTTTTTT.

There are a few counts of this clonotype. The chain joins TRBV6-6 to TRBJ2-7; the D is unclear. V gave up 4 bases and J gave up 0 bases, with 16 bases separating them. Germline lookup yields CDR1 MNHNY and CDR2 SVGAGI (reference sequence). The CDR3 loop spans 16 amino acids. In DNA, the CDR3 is TGTGCCAGCAGTTCTACAGTTCTCTCCCTCTCCTACGAGCAGTACTTC. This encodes CASSSTVLSLSYEQYF.

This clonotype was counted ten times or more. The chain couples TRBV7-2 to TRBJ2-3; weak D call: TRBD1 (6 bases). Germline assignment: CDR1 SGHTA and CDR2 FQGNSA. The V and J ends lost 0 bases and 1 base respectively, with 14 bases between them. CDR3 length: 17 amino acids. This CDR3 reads CASSLAPPTGGTDTQYF. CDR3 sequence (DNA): TGTGCCAGCAGCTTAGCTCCACCGACAGGAGGCACAGATACGCAGTATTTT.

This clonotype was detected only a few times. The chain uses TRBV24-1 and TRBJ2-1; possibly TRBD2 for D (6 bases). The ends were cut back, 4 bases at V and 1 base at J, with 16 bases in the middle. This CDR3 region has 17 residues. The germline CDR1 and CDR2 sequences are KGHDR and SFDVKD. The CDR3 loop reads CATSDPRLGTSYNEQFF. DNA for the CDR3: TGTGCCACCAGTGACCCCAGACTAGGAACGTCCTACAATGAGCAGTTCTTC.

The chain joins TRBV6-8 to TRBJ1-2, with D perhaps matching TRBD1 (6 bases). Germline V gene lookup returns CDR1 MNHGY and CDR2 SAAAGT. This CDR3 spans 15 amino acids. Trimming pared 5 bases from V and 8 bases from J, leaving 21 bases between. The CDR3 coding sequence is TGTGCCAGCAGTCAGGGGACCCGAAGGGACCAGGGCTACACCTTC. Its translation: CASSQGTRRDQGYTF.

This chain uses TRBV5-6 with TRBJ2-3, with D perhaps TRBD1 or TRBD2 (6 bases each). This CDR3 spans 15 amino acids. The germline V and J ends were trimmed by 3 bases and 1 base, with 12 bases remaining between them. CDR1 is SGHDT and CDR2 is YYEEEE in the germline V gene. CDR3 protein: CASSSVGGGTDTQYF. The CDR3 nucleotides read TGTGCCAGCAGCTCGGTCGGGGGCGGCACAGATACGCAGTATTTT.

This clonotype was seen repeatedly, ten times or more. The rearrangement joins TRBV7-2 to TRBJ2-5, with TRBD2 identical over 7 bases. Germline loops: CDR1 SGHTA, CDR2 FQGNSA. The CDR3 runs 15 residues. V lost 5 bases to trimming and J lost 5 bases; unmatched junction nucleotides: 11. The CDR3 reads CASSPASAGVETQYF. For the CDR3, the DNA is TGTGCCAGCAGCCCCGCCAGCGCGGGAGTCGAGACCCAGTACTTC.

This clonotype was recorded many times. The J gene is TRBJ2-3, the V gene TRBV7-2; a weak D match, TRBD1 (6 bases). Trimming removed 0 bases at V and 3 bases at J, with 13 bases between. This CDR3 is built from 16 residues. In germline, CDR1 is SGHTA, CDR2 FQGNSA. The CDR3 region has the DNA TGTGCCAGCAGCTTAGCGCGGGCCAGGGGAACAGATACGCAGTATTTT. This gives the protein CASSLARARGTDTQYF.

The CDR3, as DNA: TGCAGTGCTAGCCCATCGACTAGCGGGAGCCGAGGAGGGGAGACCCAGTACTTC. Amino acid sequence: CSASPSTSGSRGGETQYF. The V call is TRBV20-1, the J call TRBJ2-5; 12 bases fit TRBD2. Germline V gene sequence: CDR1 DFQATT, CDR2 SNEGSKA (reference sequence). J gave up 5 bases and V 3 bases, and 16 bases lay outside the gene matches. CDR3 length equals 18 residues.

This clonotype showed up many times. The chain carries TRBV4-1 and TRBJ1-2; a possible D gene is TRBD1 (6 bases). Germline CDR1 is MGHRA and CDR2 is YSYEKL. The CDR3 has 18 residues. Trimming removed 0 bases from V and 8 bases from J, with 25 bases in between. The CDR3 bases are TGCGCCAGCAGCCAAGATGCGGCAGGGGCGAATGGGGGACGGGGCTACACCTTC. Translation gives CASSQDAAGANGGRGYTF.